The 13 T cell receptor beta chains in this list originate from one sample, sequenced in a study of graft-versus-host responses after intestinal transplantation (dated by TCRdb to the early 2020s). The time point label here, explained by the study, means: cells obtained before transplantation from donor or recipient. To prepare the library, the immunoSEQ multiplex PCR assay was applied. TCRdb holds this immuneACCESS table with in-frame rearrangements only. Some clones are missing; in checked studies, unresolved V genes explain under half, and the rest has no known cause. The sample table contains some 110,000 clones; only one count was recorded for roughly nine tenths of them. The biggest ten clones account for more than 0.8% of the sample. Their recognized antigens are unknown. Material: unstimulated CD4+ T cells sorted from spleen or lymph node cells, obtained before intestinal transplant. The receptors derive from a human donor who received an intestinal transplant.

CDR3 protein: CASSPGVSYNEQFF. CDR3 bases: TGTGCCAGCAGCCCCGGAGTTTCCTACAATGAGCAGTTCTTC. J is TRBJ2-1 and V is TRBV7-9; D is uncertain. V lost 5 bases, J lost 1 base, and 9 bases lay in between. The CDR3 spans 14 residues. Germline V gene data show CDR1 as SEHNR and CDR2 as FQNEAQ (reference sequence).

This rearrangement joins TRBV6-5 to TRBJ1-5, with D maybe TRBD1 (6 bases). The CDR3 consists of 14 residues. From germline, CDR1 is MNHEY and CDR2 SVGAGI. The germline V and J ends were trimmed by 2 bases and 7 bases, with 12 bases remaining between them. This CDR3 is CASSYRGLGQPQHF. CDR3 bases: TGTGCCAGCAGTTACCGGGGGCTTGGACAGCCCCAGCATTTT.

V usage is TRBV5-6 and J usage is TRBJ2-7, with D uncertain. V was clipped by 1 base and J by 5 bases, with 10 bases between them. Germline V CDR1 and CDR2: SGHDT, YYEEEE. The CDR3 runs 13 residues. Written as DNA, the CDR3 is TGTGCCAGCAGCTTGAAGGTTAGAAACGAGCAGTACTTC. This codes for CASSLKVRNEQYF.

This chain uses TRBV19 with TRBJ2-7; TRBD2 agrees at 11 bases. J gave up 5 bases and V 3 bases, and 6 bases lay outside the gene matches. The CDR3 is 15 residues long. CDR1 LNHDA and CDR2 SQIVND come from the germline V gene (reference sequence). CDR3: CASSMSLAGANEQYF. The DNA of the CDR3 is TGTGCCAGTAGTATGTCACTAGCGGGAGCAAACGAGCAGTACTTC.

This chain joins TRBV30 and TRBJ2-5, with D tentatively TRBD1 (5 bases). Trimming left V 5 bases short and J 1 base short, with 8 bases between. Germline lookup yields CDR1 GTSNPN and CDR2 SVGIG (reference sequence). This CDR3 comprises 12 residues. The CDR3 loop is CAWSGPQETQYF. The CDR3 nucleotides read TGTGCCTGGTCAGGGCCCCAAGAGACCCAGTACTTC. Drawing the rest from reference TRBV30 and TRBJ2-5, the complete variable domain is SQTIHQWPATLVQPVGSPLSLECTVEGTSNPNLYWYRQAAGRGLQLLFYSVGIGQISSEVPQNLSASRPQDRQFILSSKKLLLSDSGFYLCAWSGPQETQYFGPGTRLLVL.

This chain uses TRBV6-6 with TRBJ2-7; TRBD1 agrees at 8 bases. Germline V gene lookup returns CDR1 MNHNY and CDR2 SVGAGI (reference sequence). This CDR3 has 14 amino acids. After removal of 2 bases from V and 2 bases from J, the junction contained 2 bases not matched to a gene. CDR3 protein: CASSYRTGTYEQYF. CDR3 sequence (DNA): TGTGCCAGCAGTTACCGGACAGGGACCTACGAGCAGTACTTC.

The chain combines TRBV9 with TRBJ2-3; a weak D match, TRBD1 (5 bases). The CDR3 has 14 amino acids. V lost 0 bases and J 1 base, leaving 6 bases between the germline ends. Germline V gives CDR1 SGDLS, CDR2 YYNGEE. The CDR3 here is CASSVAQGTDTQYF. The CDR3 DNA reads TGTGCCAGCAGCGTAGCACAGGGCACAGATACGCAGTATTTT. Together with reference TRBV9 and TRBJ2-3, the CDR3 gives the full variable domain: DSGVTQTPKHLITATGQRVTLRCSPRSGDLSVYWYQQSLDQGLQFLIQYYNGEERAKGNILERFSAQQFPDLHSELNLSSLELGDSALYFCASSVAQGTDTQYFGPGTRLTVL.

The chain joins TRBV7-2 to TRBJ2-7; 9 nucleotides agree with TRBD1. V dropped 3 bases and J dropped 7; count of bases not matched to a gene: 7. The germline CDR1 and CDR2 sequences are SGHTA and FQGNSA. There are 14 residues in the CDR3. In nucleotides, the CDR3 is TGTGCCAGCAGCTTCGGGACAGGGCGGTATGAGCAGTACTTC. Residues: CASSFGTGRYEQYF. The full variable domain, rest sourced from reference TRBV7-2 and TRBJ2-7, is GAGVSQSPSNKVTEKGKDVELRCDPISGHTALYWYRQSLGQGLEFLIYFQGNSAPDKSGLPSDRFSAERTGGSVSTLTIQRTQQEDSAVYLCASSFGTGRYEQYFGPGTRLTVT.

The gene calls are TRBV14 and TRBJ2-1, with 15 bases identical to TRBD2. The CDR3 runs 17 residues. The ends lost 3 bases at V and 9 bases at J; junction bases unmatched: 9. CDR1 SGHDN and CDR2 FVKESK come from the germline V gene. The CDR3 loop is CASSHARTSGGAGEQFF. The CDR3 nucleotides are TGTGCCAGCAGCCACGCAAGGACTAGCGGGGGGGCAGGTGAGCAGTTCTTC.

This chain links TRBV7-3 with TRBJ2-1; D perhaps matches TRBD1 (6 bases). CDR3 size: 17 residues. Between the trimmed V and J ends, which lost 6 bases and 6 bases, there was a span of 24 bases. CDR1 is SGHTA, CDR2 FQGTGA, per germline. This CDR3 is CASSSRPGLGGSNEQFF. CDR3 coding DNA: TGTGCCAGCAGTTCCCGCCCAGGCCTAGGGGGTAGCAATGAGCAGTTCTTC.

The chain recombines TRBV6-5 with TRBJ2-1; D gene uncertain. V dropped 5 bases and J dropped 9 bases, with 17 bases sitting between them. The germline V gene encodes CDR1 MNHEY and CDR2 SVGAGI. There are 14 residues in the CDR3. The CDR3 here is CASSPGALDGEQFF. CDR3 DNA: TGTGCCAGCAGTCCAGGAGCGTTGGACGGTGAGCAGTTCTTC.

The rearrangement links TRBV27 to TRBJ1-2; TRBD1 matches 7 bases. V was pared by 4 bases and J by 6 bases, with 11 bases of the junction left unmatched. Germline V lookup: CDR1 MNHEY, CDR2 SMNVEV (reference sequence). The CDR3 spans 15 residues. The CDR3 protein is CASSYRGSTGNGYTF. Written as DNA, the CDR3 is TGTGCCAGCAGTTATCGAGGATCGACAGGGAATGGCTACACCTTC.

This chain uses TRBV7-9 with TRBJ2-5; D tentatively reads TRBD1 or TRBD2 (6 bases each). The CDR3 length is 16 residues. CDR1 is SEHNR and CDR2 is FQNEAQ in the germline V gene (reference sequence). With 5 bases removed from V and 5 bases from J, the gap between germline ends came to 21 bases. This CDR3 reads CASSGTLGGLGETQYF. The CDR3, as DNA: TGTGCCAGCAGCGGGACCCTCGGGGGCCTGGGGGAGACCCAGTACTTC.